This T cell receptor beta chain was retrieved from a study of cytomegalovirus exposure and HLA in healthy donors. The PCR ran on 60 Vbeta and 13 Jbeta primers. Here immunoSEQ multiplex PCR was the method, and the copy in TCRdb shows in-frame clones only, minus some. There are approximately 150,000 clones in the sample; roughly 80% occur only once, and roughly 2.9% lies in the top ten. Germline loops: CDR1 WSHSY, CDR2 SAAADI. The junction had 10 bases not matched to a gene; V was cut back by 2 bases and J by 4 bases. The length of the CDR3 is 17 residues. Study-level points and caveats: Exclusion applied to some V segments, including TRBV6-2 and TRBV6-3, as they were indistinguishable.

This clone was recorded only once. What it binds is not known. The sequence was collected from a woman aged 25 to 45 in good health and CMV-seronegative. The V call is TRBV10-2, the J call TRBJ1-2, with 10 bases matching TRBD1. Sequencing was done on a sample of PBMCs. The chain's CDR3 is CASSEPRDRGKVYGYTF. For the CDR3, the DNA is TGCGCCAGCAGTGAGCCCCGGGACAGGGGAAAGGTCTATGGCTACACCTTC.